The 16 T cell receptor beta chains presented below share a single source sample, sequenced in a study of T cells expressing NK-cell markers. For each CDR3 protein, TCRdb gives one entry from its re-call of the 5' RACE reads, without DNA. The data include about 160,000 distinct CDR3 sequences; the top ten clones carry 15% to 20%. The sequencing input was blood T cells: a sorted CD56 or NKG2C T cell subset, CD4+ or CD8+ T cells, or bulk PBMC T cells (not recorded which). The origin of the receptors is a woman aged 18 to 75 in good health.

The chain recombines TRBV27 with TRBJ1-6; the TCRdb D gene call, TRBD1, has no DNA to confirm it. The CDR3 is made up of 15 amino acids. Germline assignment: CDR1 MNHEY and CDR2 SMNVEV (reference sequence). The CDR3 sequence is CASSRTGQNNSPLHF.

The chain has TRBV7-2 and TRBJ2-7; the TCRdb D gene call, TRBD1, has no DNA to confirm it. Germline loops: CDR1 SGHTA, CDR2 FQGNSA. The CDR3 has 14 amino acids. The CDR3 is CASGVGGDGVEQYF. Full variable domain (outside the CDR3, taken from reference TRBV7-2 and TRBJ2-7): GAGVSQSPSNKVTEKGKDVELRCDPISGHTALYWYRQSLGQGLEFLIYFQGNSAPDKSGLPSDRFSAERTGGSVSTLTIQRTQQEDSAVYLCASGVGGDGVEQYFGPGTRLTVT.

The chain recombines TRBV28 with TRBJ2-1; the TRBD2 assignment by TCRdb is unverifiable without DNA. CDR3 length equals 11 residues. Germline-derived CDR1 and CDR2 are MDHEN and SYDVKM. CDR3 loop: CASGVRRLQFF.

The chain recombines TRBV25-1 with TRBJ2-4; absent DNA, TCRdb's TRBD1 call cannot be checked. Germline V gene data show CDR1 as MGHDK and CDR2 as SYGVNS. The CDR3 loop spans 16 amino acids. This chain's CDR3 is CASSEVGDRDKNIQYF. Together with reference TRBV25-1 and TRBJ2-4, the CDR3 gives the full variable domain: EADIYQTPRYLVIGTGKKITLECSQTMGHDKMYWYQQDPGMELHLIHYSYGVNSTEKGDLSSESTVSRIRTEHFPLTLESARPSHTSQYLCASSEVGDRDKNIQYFGAGTRLSVL.

The chain joins TRBV21-1 to TRBJ2-1; TCRdb's D gene call, TRBD2, goes unchecked for lack of DNA. TRBV21-1 is recorded as a pseudogene. The CDR3 spans 17 residues. The CDR3 protein is CASRPQPGLEDDNEQFF.

The V and J genes are TRBV29-1 and TRBJ2-7; as DNA is missing, the TRBD1 call by TCRdb cannot be tested. The CDR3 has 13 amino acids. The V gene's germline CDR1 is SQVTM and CDR2 ANQGSEA. The CDR3 sequence is CSVGQGTFNEQYF.

The rearrangement joins TRBV11-3 to TRBJ2-2. Germline CDR1 SGHNT, CDR2 YENEEA. The CDR3 has 15 residues. Here the CDR3 reads CASSLSLASTGELFF.

The chain recombines TRBV6-5 with TRBJ1-5. In germline, CDR1 is MNHEY, CDR2 SVGAGI. This CDR3 comprises 12 residues. This chain's CDR3 is CASSDRNQPQHF.

This chain uses TRBV28 with TRBJ1-4; TCRdb proposes TRBD1, but this gene call is untestable without DNA. There are 15 residues in the CDR3. Germline lookup yields CDR1 MDHEN and CDR2 SYDVKM. CDR3 in amino acids: CASIERGGYNEKLFF.

V usage is TRBV5-1 and J usage is TRBJ1-2. The CDR3 runs to 13 residues. CDR1 and CDR2 from the germline V gene are SGHRS and YFSETQ. The CDR3: CASSILGEDGYTF.

The chain has TRBV9 and TRBJ1-6; TCRdb reports TRBD1, a call that lacks DNA to check it against. This CDR3 contains 14 residues. Germline assignment: CDR1 SGDLS and CDR2 YYNGEE. The CDR3: CASSGIRGDSPLHF.

The chain combines TRBV20-1 with TRBJ1-1; TCRdb indicates TRBD1, and absent DNA this call remains unverified. Germline V gene lookup returns CDR1 DFQATT and CDR2 SNEGSKA (reference sequence). CDR3 size: 13 residues. The CDR3 region is CSARKGGFTEAFF.

The gene calls are TRBV4-1 and TRBJ2-7. The CDR3 totals 14 residues. CDR1 is MGHRA and CDR2 is YSYEKL in the germline V gene. CDR3 region: CASSQDPDSQTEYF.

The rearrangement uses TRBV20-1 and TRBJ1-5. CDR1 is DFQATT, CDR2 SNEGSKA, per germline (reference sequence). The CDR3 has 15 residues. CDR3: CSARSTDYSNQPQHF.

The V call is TRBV24-1, the J call TRBJ2-3. The CDR3 runs to 14 residues. Germline V lookup: CDR1 KGHDR, CDR2 SFDVKD. The CDR3: CATSDRTGTDTQYF.

The rearrangement links TRBV7-2 to TRBJ2-1; the TCRdb call, TRBD1, lacks DNA for checking. CDR1 and CDR2 from the germline V gene are SGHTA and FQGNSA. CDR3 size: 16 residues. CDR3 in amino acids: CASSLSVGGQFSEQFF.